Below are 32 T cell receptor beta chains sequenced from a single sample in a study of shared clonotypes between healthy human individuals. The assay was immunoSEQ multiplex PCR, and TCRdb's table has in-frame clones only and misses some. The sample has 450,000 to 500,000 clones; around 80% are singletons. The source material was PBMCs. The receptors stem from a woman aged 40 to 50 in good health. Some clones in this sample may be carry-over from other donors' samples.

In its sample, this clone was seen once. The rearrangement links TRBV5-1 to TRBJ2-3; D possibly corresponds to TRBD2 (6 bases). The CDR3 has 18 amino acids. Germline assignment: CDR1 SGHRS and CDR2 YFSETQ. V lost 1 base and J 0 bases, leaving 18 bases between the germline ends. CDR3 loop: CASSLIRASDRSTDTQYF. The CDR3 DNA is TGCGCCAGCAGCTTGATTAGGGCTAGCGACCGAAGCACAGATACGCAGTATTTT.

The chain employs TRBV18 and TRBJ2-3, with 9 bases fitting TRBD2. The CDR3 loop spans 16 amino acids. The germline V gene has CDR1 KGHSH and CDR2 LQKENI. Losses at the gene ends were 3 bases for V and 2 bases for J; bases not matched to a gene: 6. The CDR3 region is CASSPTSGPFTDTQYF. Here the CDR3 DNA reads TGTGCCAGCTCACCGACTAGCGGCCCGTTCACAGATACGCAGTATTTT.

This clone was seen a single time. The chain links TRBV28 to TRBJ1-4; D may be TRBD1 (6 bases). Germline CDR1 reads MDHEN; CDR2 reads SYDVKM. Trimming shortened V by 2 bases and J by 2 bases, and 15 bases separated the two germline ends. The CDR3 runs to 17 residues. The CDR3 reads CASSLSALGGTNEKLFF. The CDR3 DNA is TGTGCCAGCAGTTTAAGTGCCTTAGGGGGGACTAATGAAAAACTGTTTTTT.

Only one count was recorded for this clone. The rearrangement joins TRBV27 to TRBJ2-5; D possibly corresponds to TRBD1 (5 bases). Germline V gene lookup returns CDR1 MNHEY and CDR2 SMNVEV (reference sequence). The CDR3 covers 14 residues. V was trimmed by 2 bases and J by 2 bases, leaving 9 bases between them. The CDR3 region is CASSLGRGQETQYF. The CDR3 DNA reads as TGTGCCAGCAGTTTAGGTAGGGGACAAGAGACCCAGTACTTC.

CDR3 sequence: CATSGEDSLLTDTQYF. CDR3 nucleotide sequence: TGTGCCACCAGCGGCGAGGACAGCCTTCTCACAGATACGCAGTATTTT. This chain uses TRBV15 with TRBJ2-3; D might be TRBD1 (6 bases). Trimming left V 5 bases short and J 2 bases short, with 17 bases between. CDR1 is LNHNV, CDR2 YYDKDF, per germline (reference sequence). CDR3 length: 16 residues.

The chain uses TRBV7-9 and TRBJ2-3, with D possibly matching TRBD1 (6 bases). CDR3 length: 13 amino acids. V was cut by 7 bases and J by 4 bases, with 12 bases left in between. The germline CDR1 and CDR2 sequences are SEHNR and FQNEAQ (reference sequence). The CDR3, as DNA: TGTGCCAGCATTCGGAACAGGGCAGATACGCAGTATTTT. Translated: CASIRNRADTQYF.

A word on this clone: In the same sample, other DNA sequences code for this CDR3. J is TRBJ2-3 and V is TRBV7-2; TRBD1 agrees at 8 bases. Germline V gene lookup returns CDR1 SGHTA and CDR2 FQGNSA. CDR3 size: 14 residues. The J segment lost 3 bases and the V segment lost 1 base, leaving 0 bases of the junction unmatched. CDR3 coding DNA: TGTGCCAGCAGCTTAGACAGGGGGACAGATACGCAGTATTTT. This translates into CASSLDRGTDTQYF.

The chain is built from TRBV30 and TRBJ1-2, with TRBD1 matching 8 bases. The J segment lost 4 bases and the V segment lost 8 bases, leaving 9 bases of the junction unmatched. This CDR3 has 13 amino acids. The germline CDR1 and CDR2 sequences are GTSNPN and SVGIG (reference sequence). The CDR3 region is CAGNPGTGYGYTF. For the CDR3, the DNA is TGTGCCGGAAATCCCGGGACAGGCTATGGCTACACCTTC.

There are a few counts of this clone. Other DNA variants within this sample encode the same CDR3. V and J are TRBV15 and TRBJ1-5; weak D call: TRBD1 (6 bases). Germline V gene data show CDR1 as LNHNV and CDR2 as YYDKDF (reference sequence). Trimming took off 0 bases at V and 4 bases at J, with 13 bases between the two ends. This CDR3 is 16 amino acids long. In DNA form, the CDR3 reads TGTGCCACCAGCAGAGAAGGGGGAGGGGGTAATCAGCCCCAGCATTTT. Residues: CATSREGGGGNQPQHF.

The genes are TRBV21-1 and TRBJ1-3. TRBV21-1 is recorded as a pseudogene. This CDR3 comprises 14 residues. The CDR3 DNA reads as TGTGCCAGCACCGGCGGGGGACCCCACTCCACCATATATTTT. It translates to CASTGGGPHSTIYF.

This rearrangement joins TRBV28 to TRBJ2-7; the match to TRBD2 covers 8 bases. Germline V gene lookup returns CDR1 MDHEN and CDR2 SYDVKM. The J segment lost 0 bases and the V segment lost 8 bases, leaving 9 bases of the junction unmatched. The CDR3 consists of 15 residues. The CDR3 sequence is CASFEAGASSYEQYF. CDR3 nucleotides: TGTGCCAGCTTTGAAGCGGGGGCAAGCTCCTACGAGCAGTACTTC.

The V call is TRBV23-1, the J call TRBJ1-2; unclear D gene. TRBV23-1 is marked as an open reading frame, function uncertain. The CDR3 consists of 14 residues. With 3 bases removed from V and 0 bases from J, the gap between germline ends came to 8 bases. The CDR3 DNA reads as TGCGCCAGCAGTCAGAGGTCACCTAACTATGGCTACACCTTC. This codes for CASSQRSPNYGYTF.

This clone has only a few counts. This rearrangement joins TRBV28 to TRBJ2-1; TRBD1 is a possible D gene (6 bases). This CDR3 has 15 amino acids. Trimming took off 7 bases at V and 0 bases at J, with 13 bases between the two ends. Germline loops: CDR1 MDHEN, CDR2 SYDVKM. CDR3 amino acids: CASTSGHSSYNEQFF. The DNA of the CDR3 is TGTGCCAGCACCTCGGGACACAGCTCCTACAATGAGCAGTTCTTC.

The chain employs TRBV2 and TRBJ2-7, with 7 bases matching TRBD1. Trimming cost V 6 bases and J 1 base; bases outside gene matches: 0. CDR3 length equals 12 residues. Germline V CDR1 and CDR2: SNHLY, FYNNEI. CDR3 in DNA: TGTGCCAGCAGGGGACAGTCCTACGAGCAGTACTTC. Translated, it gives CASRGQSYEQYF.

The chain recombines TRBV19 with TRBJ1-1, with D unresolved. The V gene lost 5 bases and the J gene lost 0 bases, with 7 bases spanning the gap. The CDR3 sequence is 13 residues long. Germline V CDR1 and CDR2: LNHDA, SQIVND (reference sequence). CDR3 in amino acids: CASSFQVNTEAFF. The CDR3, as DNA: TGTGCCAGTAGTTTCCAAGTGAACACTGAAGCTTTCTTT. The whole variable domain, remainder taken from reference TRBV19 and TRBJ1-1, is DGGITQSPKYLFRKEGQNVTLSCEQNLNHDAMYWYRQDPGQGLRLIYYSQIVNDFQKGDIAEGYSVSREKKESFPLTVTSAQKNPTAFYLCASSFQVNTEAFFGQGTRLTVV.

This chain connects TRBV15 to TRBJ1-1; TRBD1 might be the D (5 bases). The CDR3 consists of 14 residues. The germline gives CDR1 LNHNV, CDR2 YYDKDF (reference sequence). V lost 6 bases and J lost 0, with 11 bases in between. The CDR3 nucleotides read TGTGCCACCAGACCAGGGACTTTGAACACTGAAGCTTTCTTT. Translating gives CATRPGTLNTEAFF.

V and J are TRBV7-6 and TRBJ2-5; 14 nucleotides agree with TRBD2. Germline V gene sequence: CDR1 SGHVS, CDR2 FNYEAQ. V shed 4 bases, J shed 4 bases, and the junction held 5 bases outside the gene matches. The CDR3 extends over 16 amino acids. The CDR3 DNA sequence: TGTGCCAGCAGCTCTAGACTAGCGGGAGGGCCAGAGACCCAGTACTTC. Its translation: CASSSRLAGGPETQYF.

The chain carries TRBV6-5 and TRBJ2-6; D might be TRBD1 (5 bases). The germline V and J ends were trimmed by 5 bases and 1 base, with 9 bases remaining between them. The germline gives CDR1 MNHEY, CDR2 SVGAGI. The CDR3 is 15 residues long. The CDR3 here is CASSQDSSGANVLTF. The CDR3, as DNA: TGTGCCAGCAGTCAAGACAGTTCTGGGGCCAACGTCCTGACTTTC.

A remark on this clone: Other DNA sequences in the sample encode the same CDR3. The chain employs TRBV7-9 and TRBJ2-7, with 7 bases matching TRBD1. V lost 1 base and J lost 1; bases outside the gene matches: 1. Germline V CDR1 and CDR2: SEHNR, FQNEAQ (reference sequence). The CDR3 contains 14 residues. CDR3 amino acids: CASSLGTGSYEQYF. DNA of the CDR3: TGTGCCAGCAGCTTAGGGACAGGATCCTACGAGCAGTACTTC.

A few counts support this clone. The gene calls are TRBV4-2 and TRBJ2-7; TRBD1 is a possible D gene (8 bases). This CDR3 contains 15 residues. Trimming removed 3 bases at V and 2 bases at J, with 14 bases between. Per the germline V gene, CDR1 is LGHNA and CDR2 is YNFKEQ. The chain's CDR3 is CASSHNRGGTYEQYF. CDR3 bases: TGTGCCAGCAGCCATAACAGGGGGGGGACCTACGAGCAGTACTTC.

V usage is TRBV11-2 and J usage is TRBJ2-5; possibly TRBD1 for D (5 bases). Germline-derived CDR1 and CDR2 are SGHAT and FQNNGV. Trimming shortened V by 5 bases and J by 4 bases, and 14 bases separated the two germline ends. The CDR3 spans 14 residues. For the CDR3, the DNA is TGTGCCAGCAGCCCTCCAGGGAATCGAGAGACCCAGTACTTC. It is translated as CASSPPGNRETQYF.

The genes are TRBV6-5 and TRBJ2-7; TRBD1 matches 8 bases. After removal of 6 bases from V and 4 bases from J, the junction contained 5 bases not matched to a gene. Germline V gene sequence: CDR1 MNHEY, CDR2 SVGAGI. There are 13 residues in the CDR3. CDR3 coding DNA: TGTGCCAGCAGACGGGGGACAGGATACGAGCAGTACTTC. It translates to CASRRGTGYEQYF.

CDR3 loop: CASTDRRGQGSGYTF. The CDR3, as DNA: TGTGCCAGCACCGACCGGCGTGGACAGGGGTCTGGCTACACCTTC. V is TRBV6-5 and J is TRBJ1-2; 9 nucleotides agree with TRBD1. There are 15 residues in the CDR3. The V segment lost 7 bases and the J segment 7 bases; nucleotides outside the gene matches: 13. CDR1 is MNHEY, CDR2 SVGAGI, per germline.

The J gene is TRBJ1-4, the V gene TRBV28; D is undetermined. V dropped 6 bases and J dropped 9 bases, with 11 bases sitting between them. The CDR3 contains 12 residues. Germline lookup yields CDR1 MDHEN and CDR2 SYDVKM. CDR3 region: CASSLSGQKLFF. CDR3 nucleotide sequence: TGTGCCAGCAGCCTATCCGGGCAAAAACTGTTTTTT.

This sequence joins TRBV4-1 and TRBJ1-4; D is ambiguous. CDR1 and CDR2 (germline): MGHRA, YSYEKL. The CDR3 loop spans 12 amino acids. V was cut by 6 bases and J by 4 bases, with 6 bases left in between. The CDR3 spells CASRNYNEKLFF. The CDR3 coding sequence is TGCGCCAGCAGGAATTATAATGAAAAACTGTTTTTT.

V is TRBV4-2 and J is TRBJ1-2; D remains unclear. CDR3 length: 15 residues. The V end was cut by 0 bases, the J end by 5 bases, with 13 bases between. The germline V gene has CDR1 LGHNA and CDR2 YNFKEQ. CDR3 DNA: TGTGCCAGCAGCCAAGATTTTCAGTCCCTATATGGCTACACCTTC. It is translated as CASSQDFQSLYGYTF.

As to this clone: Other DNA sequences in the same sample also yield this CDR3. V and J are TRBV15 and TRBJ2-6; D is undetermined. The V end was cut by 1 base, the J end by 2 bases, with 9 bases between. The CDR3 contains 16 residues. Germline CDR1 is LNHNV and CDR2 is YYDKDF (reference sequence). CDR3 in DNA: TGTGCCACCAGCAGAGGCAGAGATCCTGGGGCCAACGTCCTGACTTTC. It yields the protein CATSRGRDPGANVLTF.

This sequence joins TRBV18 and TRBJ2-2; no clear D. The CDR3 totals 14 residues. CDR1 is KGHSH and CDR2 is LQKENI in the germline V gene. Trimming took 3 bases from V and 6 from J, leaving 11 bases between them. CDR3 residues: CASSPTVTAGELFF. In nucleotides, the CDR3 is TGTGCCAGCTCACCCACGGTTACCGCCGGGGAGCTGTTTTTT.

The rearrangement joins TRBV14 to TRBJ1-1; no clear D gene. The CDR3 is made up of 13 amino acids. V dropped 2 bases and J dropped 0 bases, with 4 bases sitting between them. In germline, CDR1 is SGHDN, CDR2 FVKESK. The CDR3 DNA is TGTGCCAGCAGCCAACAACTGAACACTGAAGCTTTCTTT. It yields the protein CASSQQLNTEAFF.

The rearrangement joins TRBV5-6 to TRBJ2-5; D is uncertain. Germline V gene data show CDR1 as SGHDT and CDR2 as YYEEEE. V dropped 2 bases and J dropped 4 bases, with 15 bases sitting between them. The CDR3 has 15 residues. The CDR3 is CASSFSPRAVETQYF. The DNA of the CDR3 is TGTGCCAGCAGCTTCAGCCCCCGGGCCGTAGAGACCCAGTACTTC.

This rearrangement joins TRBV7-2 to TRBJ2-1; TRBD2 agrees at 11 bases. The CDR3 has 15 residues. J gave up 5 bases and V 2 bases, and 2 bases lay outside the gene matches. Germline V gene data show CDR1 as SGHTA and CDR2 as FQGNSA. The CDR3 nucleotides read TGTGCCAGCAGCTTAAGACTAGCGGGAAACAATGAGCAGTTCTTC. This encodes CASSLRLAGNNEQFF.

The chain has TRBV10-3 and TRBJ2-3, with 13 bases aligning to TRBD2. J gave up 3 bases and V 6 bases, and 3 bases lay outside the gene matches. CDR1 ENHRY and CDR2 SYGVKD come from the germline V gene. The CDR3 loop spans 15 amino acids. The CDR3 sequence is CAISPGLAGTDTQYF. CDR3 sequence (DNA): TGTGCCATCAGCCCGGGACTAGCGGGAACAGATACGCAGTATTTT.